This section outlines one T cell receptor (beta chain) sequence together with its context. Its cognate antigen has yet to be identified. No much larger clone exists at a distance of one base, and base qualities are not known. Receptors were amplified or captured by 5' RACE. For sequencing, an Illumina HiSeq 2500 was employed. A second about 7 to 12 cycle PCR used a sample-barcoded 5' primer and a J-beta primer mix. Each TCR beta cDNA molecule received a unique molecular identifier from a template-switch 5' adaptor carrying 12 random nucleotides. At least 2.5 million CDR3-containing paired-end reads were obtained from each sample. First-strand cDNA synthesis was performed from all RNA using the Mint cDNA synthesis kit, with priming by a TRBC-specific oligonucleotide. Following uracil-DNA glycosylase treatment, a first 18-cycle PCR with universal primers M1SS and BC2_uni_R was performed on all cDNA. The authors' pipeline ran thus. For normalization, 1 million high-quality reads were randomly selected from each sample, with every read carrying a distinct molecular identifier. Reads sharing molecular identifiers were discarded rather than binned into consensus sequences. MiTCR, set to a Q25 quality threshold and the strictest error-elimination algorithm, was used for CDR3 identification, clonotype clustering and error correction. A nonparametric unseen species model with Euler transformation was used to estimate a lower bound on total TCR beta diversity. TCRdb handled the public reads itself, with Q25 trimming in fastp and clone calling in MiXCR, and kept productive beta chains. Entries are consolidated by CDR3 protein sequence, retaining the most common genes and DNA. V and J calls and clone size were set by TCRdb, not the authors. The sample table contains some 560,000 distinct CDR3 sequences; only one count was recorded for about 25% of them. 3% to 4% of the sample rests with the top ten.

This sample is drawn from a study of blood T cells in healthy people across ages (dated by TCRdb to about 2015). In the study overall: In model experiments, roughly one uniquely barcoded TCR beta cDNA molecule per two T cells was captured by template switching. The study measured age-related changes in TCR beta repertoire diversity using deep sequencing normalized with unique cDNA molecular identifiers. The donors were divided into four age groups: young (average 16 years), middle-aged (almost 40), aged (about 56) and long-lived (82). For two donors (one aged 18 to 29 and one aged 80 or older), the study analyzed two additional independent replicas of 1 million unique cDNA reads from the same blood draw. General findings and caveats noted by the study authors: Estimates of total diversity based on one million sequenced T cells were regarded as lower bounds and as underestimates. Since profiling was done on bulk unsorted PBMCs, naive and antigen-experienced compartments could not be conclusively compared. Observed TCR beta diversity per million T cells fell roughly linearly with age, and a significant reduction was already apparent by age roughly 40. There was a strong correlation between observed TCR beta diversity and the percentage of naive T cells measured by flow cytometry. The CMV infection status of donors was not known, potentially confounding age-related changes in expanded clonotypes. Compared with the aged group, the long-lived group had more naive CD4+ T cells, fewer expanded clones and increased TCR diversity, a pattern suggesting age selection.

The donors were roughly 40 Caucasian individuals from Russia, aged about 6 to 95 years, who were systemically healthy. Each donor gave 8 to 10 milliliters of peripheral blood, collected into EDTA-treated Vacutainer tubes. PBMCs were isolated by Ficoll-Paque density-gradient centrifugation, with at least 6.5 million obtained per sample. Trizol reagent was used to extract total RNA from PBMCs, with at least 5.5 micrograms per sample. For every donor, an aliquot of PBMCs went through flow cytometry to measure the percentages of naive CD45RAhigh/CD27high T cells. These same records also appear under a second study, on T cells of mothers and their children. From that second study: Nine systemically healthy Caucasian individuals served as donors, namely three mothers together with their six children. cDNA synthesis used all of the extracted RNA, with roughly 1.5 ug of RNA in each 15 ul reaction. Sample barcodes and 2-4 random nucleotides were added via the M1S primer in the second PCR. Over 8.5 million TCR beta CDR3 reads were obtained for each mother, and approximately 3.2 million reads were obtained for each child. Thymic selection shapes the output of TCR recombination in a similar way in related and unrelated pairs, and inherited differences have a minor effect. Normalized repertoire overlap was always slightly but never significantly higher in related than unrelated mother-child pairs. With a sensitivity of approximately 96 clones per million clonotypes, no persistent microchimeric T cell clones were detected. The study used deep NGS to compare TCR beta repertoires of mothers and children, seeking features distinguishing related mother-child pairs from unrelated individuals. The mean age was 40 +/- 4 years for the mothers and roughly 10 +/- 4 years for the children. After adapters were ligated using NEBNext reagents, the libraries underwent 100+100 nt paired-end sequencing on an Illumina HiSeq 2000. To avoid cross-contamination, the mother libraries and the child libraries were prepared a month apart and sequenced in separate runs. Each donor had between roughly 450,000 and 2,100,000 distinct TCR beta clonotypes identified. Naive TCR beta clonotypes were estimated from low-frequency clonotypes matched to each donor's FACS-determined naive share, without sorting.

This receptor was taken from a boy aged 2 to 9 in good health. Sequencing used blood.

The encoded CDR3 is CAIAGTGGAYEQYF. The sequenced DNA: TGCGCCATCGCCGGGACAGGGGGCGCCTACGAGCAGTACTTC. The chain links TRBV10-2 with TRBJ2-7, and TRBD1 aligns with 12 junction nucleotides. The germline V gene supplies CDR1 WSHSY and CDR2 SAAADI. Clipping removes 10 bases from V and 2 bases from J, with 6 as the unmatched junction base count. The CDR3 contains 14 residues, cysteine and phenylalanine counted. Only the CDR3 DNA is retained, 42 bases long and in frame from the first base.